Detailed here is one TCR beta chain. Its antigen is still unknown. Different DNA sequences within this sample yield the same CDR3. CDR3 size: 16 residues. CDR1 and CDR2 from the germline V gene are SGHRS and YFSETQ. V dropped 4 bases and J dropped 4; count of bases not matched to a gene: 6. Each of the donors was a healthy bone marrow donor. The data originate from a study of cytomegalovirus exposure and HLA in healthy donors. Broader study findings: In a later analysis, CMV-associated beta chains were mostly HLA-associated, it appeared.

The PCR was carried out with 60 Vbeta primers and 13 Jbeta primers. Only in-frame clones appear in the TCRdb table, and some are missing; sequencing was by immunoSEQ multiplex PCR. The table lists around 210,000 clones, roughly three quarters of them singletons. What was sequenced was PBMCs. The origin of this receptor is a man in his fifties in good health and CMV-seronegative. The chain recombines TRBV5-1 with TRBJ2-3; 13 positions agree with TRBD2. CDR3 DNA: TGCGCCAGCAGCCCCGGACTAGCGGGAGTGGCAGATACGCAGTATTTT. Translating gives CASSPGLAGVADTQYF.